These 11 T cell receptor beta chains were all obtained from the same sample, sequenced in a study of Ad26.COV2.S vaccination and SARS-CoV-2 variants. Indicated treatment: 15 to 20 received Ad26.COV2.S at low or high dose, single or two shots; five or six received placebo; per-sample allocation not given. The samples were gathered on day 63 after the first injection of vaccine or placebo. Sequencing was performed with immunoSEQ multiplex PCR; in TCRdb, only in-frame clones are kept and a portion is missing. The sample holds about 350,000 clones, 88% seen once. Sequencing used peripheral blood, obtained in a trial of Ad26.COV2.S vaccine versus placebo. All receptors derive from a person aged 18-60 years who received the Ad26.COV2.S COVID-19 vaccine or a placebo.

V and J are TRBV9 and TRBJ2-3, with D possibly TRBD2 on 6 matching bases. The CDR3 contains 15 residues. Germline V CDR1 and CDR2: SGDLS, YYNGEE. Trimming removed 3 bases at V and 2 bases at J, with 13 bases between. The CDR3 bases are TGTGCCAGCAGCGACACCGGCGGGACCACAGATACGCAGTATTTT. Translated: CASSDTGGTTDTQYF.

This chain connects TRBV11-2 to TRBJ1-4, with D unresolved. The germline gives CDR1 SGHAT, CDR2 FQNNGV. V was trimmed by 2 bases and J by 0 bases, leaving 10 bases between them. CDR3 size: 16 residues. CDR3 protein: CASSLSGVPTNEKLFF. As DNA, the CDR3 is TGTGCCAGCAGCTTATCGGGAGTCCCAACTAATGAAAAACTGTTTTTT.

The genes are TRBV19 and TRBJ2-7, with TRBD1 as a possible D gene (6 bases). Germline CDR1 reads LNHDA; CDR2 reads SQIVND (reference sequence). The CDR3 has 15 residues. The germline V and J ends were trimmed by 1 base and 8 bases, with 18 bases remaining between them. The CDR3 sequence is CASSIGTYRVGQQYF. For the CDR3, the DNA is TGTGCCAGTAGTATAGGAACCTACAGGGTTGGACAGCAGTACTTC. The whole variable domain, filled in from reference TRBV19 and TRBJ2-7, reads DGGITQSPKYLFRKEGQNVTLSCEQNLNHDAMYWYRQDPGQGLRLIYYSQIVNDFQKGDIAEGYSVSREKKESFPLTVTSAQKNPTAFYLCASSIGTYRVGQQYFGPGTRLTVT.

V usage is TRBV7-3 and J usage is TRBJ2-7, with TRBD1 as a possible D gene (6 bases). The CDR3 loop spans 14 amino acids. Germline CDR1 SGHTA, CDR2 FQGTGA. With 5 bases removed from V and 6 bases from J, the gap between germline ends came to 17 bases. This chain's CDR3 is CASSLSPRGSEQYF. The CDR3 bases are TGTGCCAGCAGCCTGAGCCCTAGGGGGAGCGAGCAGTACTTC.

V is TRBV4-2 and J is TRBJ2-1, with TRBD2 matching over 12 bases. Germline loops: CDR1 LGHNA, CDR2 YNFKEQ. This CDR3 has 15 residues. J lost 10 bases, V lost 4 bases, and 8 bases had no gene match. CDR3 residues: CASSLSSSGREEQFF. CDR3 nucleotides: TGTGCCAGCAGCCTCTCGTCTAGCGGGAGGGAGGAGCAGTTCTTC.

CDR3 residues: CASRELVLETQYF. In nucleotides, the CDR3 is TGCGCCAGCAGGGAACTAGTTTTAGAGACCCAGTACTTC. This sequence joins TRBV10-2 and TRBJ2-5, with D possibly matching TRBD2 (5 bases). In germline, CDR1 is WSHSY, CDR2 SAAADI. V dropped 6 bases and J dropped 4 bases, with 12 bases sitting between them. CDR3 size: 13 residues.

This clone has more than one count but fewer than ten. The chain uses TRBV28 and TRBJ2-7; 7 bases fit TRBD1. Germline V gives CDR1 MDHEN, CDR2 SYDVKM. V lost 6 bases to trimming and J lost 6 bases; unmatched junction nucleotides: 8. This CDR3 has 13 residues. DNA for the CDR3: TGTGCCAGCAGACTCTCAACAGGGGCCGAGCAGTACTTC. Encoded protein: CASRLSTGAEQYF.

The chain joins TRBV18 to TRBJ1-2; no clear D. The V end was cut by 2 bases, the J end by 8 bases, with 3 bases between. Germline CDR1 and CDR2: KGHSH and LQKENI. The CDR3 totals 10 residues. CDR3 region: CASSPEGYTF. CDR3 nucleotides: TGTGCCAGCTCACCAGAGGGCTACACCTTC. Looking up the rest from reference TRBV18 and TRBJ1-2 gives the full variable domain: NAGVMQNPRHLVRRRGQEARLRCSPMKGHSHVYWYRQLPEEGLKFMVYLQKENIIDESGMPKERFSAEFPKEGPSILRIQQVVRGDSAAYFCASSPEGYTFGSGTRLTVV.

This chain connects TRBV4-3 to TRBJ1-2; TRBD1 is a possible D gene (5 bases). Trimming pared 0 bases from V and 4 bases from J, leaving 12 bases between. Germline CDR1 is LGHNA and CDR2 is YSLEER. The CDR3 has 15 amino acids. The CDR3 is CASSQDNAGGYGYTF. The CDR3 bases are TGCGCCAGCAGCCAAGATAACGCCGGGGGCTATGGCTACACCTTC.

The chain joins TRBV19 to TRBJ2-1; the match to TRBD2 covers 10 bases. The germline CDR1 and CDR2 sequences are LNHDA and SQIVND (reference sequence). The CDR3 loop spans 14 amino acids. V gave up 3 bases and J gave up 5 bases; unmatched junction bases: 1. The CDR3 nucleotides read TGTGCCAGTAGTATCCTAGCGGGGGACAATGAGCAGTTCTTC. Translated: CASSILAGDNEQFF.

The chain uses TRBV7-2 and TRBJ2-7; 7 nucleotides match TRBD2. J was trimmed by 6 bases and V by 4 bases; bases with no gene match: 3. Germline CDR1 reads SGHTA; CDR2 reads FQGNSA. The CDR3 spans 12 residues. The CDR3 is CASSSGGVEQYF. The CDR3 coding sequence is TGTGCCAGCAGCTCTGGGGGGGTCGAGCAGTACTTC.